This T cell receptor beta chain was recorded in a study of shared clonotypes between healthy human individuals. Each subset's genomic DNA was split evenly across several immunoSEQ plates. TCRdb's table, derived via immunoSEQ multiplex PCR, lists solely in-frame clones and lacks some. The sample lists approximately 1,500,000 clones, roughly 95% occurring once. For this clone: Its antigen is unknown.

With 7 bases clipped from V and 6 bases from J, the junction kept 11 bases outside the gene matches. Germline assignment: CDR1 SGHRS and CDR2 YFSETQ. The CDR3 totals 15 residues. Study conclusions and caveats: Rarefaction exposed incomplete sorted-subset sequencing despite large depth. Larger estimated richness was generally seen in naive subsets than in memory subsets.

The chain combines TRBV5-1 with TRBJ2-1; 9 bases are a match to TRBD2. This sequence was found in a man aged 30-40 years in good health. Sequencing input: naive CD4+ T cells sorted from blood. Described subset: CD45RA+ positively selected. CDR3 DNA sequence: TGCGCCAGCCAAATAGCGGGAGCTAGGGCCAATGAGCAGTTCTTC. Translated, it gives CASQIAGARANEQFF.